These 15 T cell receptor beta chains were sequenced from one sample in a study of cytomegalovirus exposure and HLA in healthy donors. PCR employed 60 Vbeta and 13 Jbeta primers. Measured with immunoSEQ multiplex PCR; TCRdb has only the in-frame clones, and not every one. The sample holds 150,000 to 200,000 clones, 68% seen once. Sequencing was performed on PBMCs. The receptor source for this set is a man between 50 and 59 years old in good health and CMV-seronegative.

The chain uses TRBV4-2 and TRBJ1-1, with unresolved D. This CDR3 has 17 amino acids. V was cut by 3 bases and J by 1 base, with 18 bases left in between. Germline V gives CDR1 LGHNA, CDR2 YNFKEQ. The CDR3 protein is CASSQATLQRKNTEAFF. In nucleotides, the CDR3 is TGTGCCAGCAGCCAGGCTACTTTACAGAGAAAGAACACTGAAGCTTTCTTT.

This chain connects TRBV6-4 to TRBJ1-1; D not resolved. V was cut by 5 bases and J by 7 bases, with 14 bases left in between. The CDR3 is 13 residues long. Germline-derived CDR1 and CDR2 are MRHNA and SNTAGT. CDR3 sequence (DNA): TGTGCCAGCAGTAAAGAACAGTTCGGTGAAGCTTTCTTT. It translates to CASSKEQFGEAFF.

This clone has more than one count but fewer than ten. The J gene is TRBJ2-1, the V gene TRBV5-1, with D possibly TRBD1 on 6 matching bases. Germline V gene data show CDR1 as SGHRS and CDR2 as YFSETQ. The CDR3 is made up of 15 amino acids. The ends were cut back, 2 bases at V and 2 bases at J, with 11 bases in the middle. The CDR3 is CASSFPRGAYNEQFF. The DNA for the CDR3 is TGCGCCAGCAGCTTTCCCAGGGGCGCCTACAATGAGCAGTTCTTC.

This CDR3 is CASSSLDRVLGNTIYF. As DNA, the CDR3 is TGTGCCAGCAGTTCCTTGGACAGGGTCCTTGGAAACACCATATATTTT. The chain couples TRBV6-6 to TRBJ1-3; 8 bases fit TRBD1. V lost 4 bases and J lost 3; bases outside the gene matches: 8. This CDR3 spans 16 amino acids. Germline V lookup: CDR1 MNHNY, CDR2 SVGAGI (reference sequence).

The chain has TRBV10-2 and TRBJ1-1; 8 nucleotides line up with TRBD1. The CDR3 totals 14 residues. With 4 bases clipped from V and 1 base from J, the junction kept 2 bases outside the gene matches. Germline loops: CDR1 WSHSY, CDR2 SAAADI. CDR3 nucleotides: TGCGCCAGCAGTGCGGGACAGGCGAACACTGAAGCTTTCTTT. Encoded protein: CASSAGQANTEAFF.

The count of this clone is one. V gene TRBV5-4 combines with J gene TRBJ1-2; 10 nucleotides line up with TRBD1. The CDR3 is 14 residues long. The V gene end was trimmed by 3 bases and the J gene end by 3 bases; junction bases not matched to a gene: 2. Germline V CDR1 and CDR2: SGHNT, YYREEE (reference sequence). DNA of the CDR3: TGTGCCAGCAGCTGGGGACAGGGGCACTATGGCTACACCTTC. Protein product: CASSWGQGHYGYTF.

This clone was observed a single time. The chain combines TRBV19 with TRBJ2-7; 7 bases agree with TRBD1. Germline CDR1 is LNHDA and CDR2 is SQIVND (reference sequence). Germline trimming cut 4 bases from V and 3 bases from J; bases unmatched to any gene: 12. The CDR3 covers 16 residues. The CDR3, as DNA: TGTGCCAGTAGTAAAGACAGGGAATCGACCCTCTACGAGCAGTACTTC. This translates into CASSKDRESTLYEQYF.

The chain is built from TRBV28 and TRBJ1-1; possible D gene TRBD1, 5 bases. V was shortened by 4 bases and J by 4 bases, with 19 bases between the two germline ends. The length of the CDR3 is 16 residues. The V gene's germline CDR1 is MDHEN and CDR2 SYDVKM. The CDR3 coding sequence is TGTGCCAGCAGTTCCTCCTACGTCAGGGAAAGCACTGAAGCTTTCTTT. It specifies CASSSSYVRESTEAFF.

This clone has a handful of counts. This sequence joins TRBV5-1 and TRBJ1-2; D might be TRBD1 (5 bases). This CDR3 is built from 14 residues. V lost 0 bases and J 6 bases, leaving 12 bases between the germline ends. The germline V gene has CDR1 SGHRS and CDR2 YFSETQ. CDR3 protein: CASSLDGGVDGYTF. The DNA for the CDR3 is TGCGCCAGCAGCTTGGATGGAGGGGTCGATGGCTACACCTTC.

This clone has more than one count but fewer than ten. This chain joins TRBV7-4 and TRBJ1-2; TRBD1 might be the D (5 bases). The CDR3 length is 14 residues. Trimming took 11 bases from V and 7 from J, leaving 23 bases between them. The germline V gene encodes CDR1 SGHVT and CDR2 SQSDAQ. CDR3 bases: TGTGCCGGGGAGGGGCTGACCAGAACATGTGGCTACACCTTC. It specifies CAGEGLTRTCGYTF.

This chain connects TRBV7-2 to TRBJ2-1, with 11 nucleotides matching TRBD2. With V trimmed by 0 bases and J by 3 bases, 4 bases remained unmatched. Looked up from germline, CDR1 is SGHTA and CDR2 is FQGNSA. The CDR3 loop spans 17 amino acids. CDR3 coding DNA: TGTGCCAGCAGCTTAGCGCTTGGGACTAGCGGCTACAATGAGCAGTTCTTC. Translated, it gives CASSLALGTSGYNEQFF.

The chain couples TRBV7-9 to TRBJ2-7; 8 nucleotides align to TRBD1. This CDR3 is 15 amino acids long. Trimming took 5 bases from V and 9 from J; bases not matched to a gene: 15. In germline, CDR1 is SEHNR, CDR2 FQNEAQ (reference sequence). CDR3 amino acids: CASSPRGTGPYRQYF. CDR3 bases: TGTGCCAGCAGCCCCAGGGGGACAGGCCCTTATAGGCAGTACTTC.

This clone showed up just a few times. This CDR3 reads CASSEGYYGWDRDSYEQYF. The DNA for the CDR3 is TGTGCCAGCAGTGAAGGATATTATGGGTGGGACAGGGACAGCTACGAGCAGTACTTC. The chain employs TRBV6-1 and TRBJ2-7, with TRBD1 matching 9 bases. Germline CDR1 MNHNS, CDR2 SASEGT. The CDR3 is 19 amino acids. V was clipped by 1 base and J by 3 bases; unmatched bases: 16.

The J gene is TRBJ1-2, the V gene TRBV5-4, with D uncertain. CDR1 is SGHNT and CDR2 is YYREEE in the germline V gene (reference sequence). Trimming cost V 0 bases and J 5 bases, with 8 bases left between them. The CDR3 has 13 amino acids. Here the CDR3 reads CASSLDTEYGYTF. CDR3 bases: TGTGCCAGCAGCTTGGATACGGAGTATGGCTACACCTTC.

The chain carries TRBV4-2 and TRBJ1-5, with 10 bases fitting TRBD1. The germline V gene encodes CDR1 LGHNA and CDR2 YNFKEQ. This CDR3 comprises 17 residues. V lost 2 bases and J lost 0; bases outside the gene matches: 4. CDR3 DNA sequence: TGTGCCAGCAGCCAATGGGGGACAGGGGCTAGCAATCAGCCCCAGCATTTT. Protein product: CASSQWGTGASNQPQHF.